A single T cell receptor (beta chain) is shown here with its context. What it recognizes is unknown. Using its own MiXCR run on the RT-PCR reads, TCRdb lists one record per CDR3 protein. Seen here are 550,000 to 650,000 distinct CDR3 sequences, 10% to 15% observed once, and the top ten hold roughly a tenth. This specimen belongs to a study of response to subunit inactivated influenza vaccine. Study-level points and caveats: Authors suggested seasonal influenza vaccinations each recruit few new T cells.

V was clipped by 5 bases and J by 2 bases, with 14 bases between them. Germline lookup yields CDR1 DFQATT and CDR2 SNEGSKA (reference sequence). CDR3 length: 14 residues. The J gene is TRBJ2-3, the V gene TRBV20-1, with D unclear. Material: PBMCs from blood, obtained on the day of vaccination. The origin of this receptor is a man in his forties or fifties who received an inactivated influenza vaccine. As DNA, the CDR3 is TGCAGTGCTCCCAAGGGTAGGAACACAGATACGCAGTATTTT. Amino acid sequence: CSAPKGRNTDTQYF.